The table lists the clone carrying this T cell receptor beta chain with many counts. Its cognate antigen is unknown. Additional autoimmune diseases, uncontrolled infections, pregnancy or lactation disqualified patients. The V gene lost 5 bases and the J gene lost 2 bases, with 12 bases spanning the gap. The germline gives CDR1 GTSNPN, CDR2 SVGIG (reference sequence). The CDR3 has 13 amino acids. The sample originates from a study of Graves' ophthalmopathy and Graves' hyperthyroidism. Study context: The authors collected peripheral blood at initial diagnosis, before any treatment. Study-wide points: Between ophthalmopathy and stable hyperthyroidism, a 13-signature model drew a separation with just over 85% sensitivity and roughly 78% specificity. Blood repertoires reportedly contained most expanded thyroid clonotypes above 0.001 frequency.

Amplification targeted the TCR beta CDR3 regions, with RNA transcripts as the source material. Second-round multiplex PCR came after first-round RT-PCR with HTBI primers. TCRdb redid the calling of the multiplex PCR reads with MiXCR, one entry per CDR3 protein. The data contain 220,000 or so distinct CDR3 sequences, under 25% of them seen just once; the ten biggest clones take up roughly 45%. Sequencing used peripheral blood. The chain couples TRBV30 to TRBJ1-1, with TRBD1 as a possible D gene (5 bases). This sequence was found in a woman aged 45-59 years with Graves' ophthalmopathy. The CDR3 sequence: CAWALTDNTEAFF. In DNA, the CDR3 is TGTGCCTGGGCCCTGACAGACAACACTGAAGCTTTCTTT.